This is a list of T cell receptor beta chains from one sample in a study of T cell clonotyping in hematopoietic cell transplantation. Method: immunoSEQ multiplex PCR; TCRdb's copy keeps in-frame clones and lacks some. The sample records approximately 8,700 clones, roughly 87% being singletons. The input for sequencing was peripheral blood mononuclear cells, taken before stem cell transplant. Source of these receptors: a woman in her sixties with acute myeloid leukemia. Some clones in this sample may be carry-over from other donors' samples. Each CDR3 is given with its conserved first and last residue. A D gene is named only where the DNA matches it firmly. Clone size is stated in some rows and not others, as once, few, many or a class when expanded.

v_call: TRBV7-9
j_call: TRBJ1-5
d_call: TRBD1
clone_size: NA
cdr3_aa: CASSSSGAGGEQPQHF
cdr3_nt: TGTGCCAGCAGCTCCTCCGGGGCAGGGGGTGAACAGCCCCAGCATTTT

v_call: TRBV27
j_call: TRBJ2-7
d_call: TRBD1
clone_size: NA
cdr3_aa: CASSLAGTGWNEQYF
cdr3_nt: TGTGCCAGCAGTCTGGCGGGGACAGGGTGGAACGAGCAGTACTTC

v_call: TRBV15
j_call: TRBJ2-7
d_call: TRBD1
clone_size: NA
cdr3_aa: CATSTWDRWYEQYF
cdr3_nt: TGTGCCACCAGCACCTGGGACAGATGGTACGAGCAGTACTTC

v_call: TRBV11-3
j_call: TRBJ2-7
d_call: NA
clone_size: NA
cdr3_aa: CASSLKLPVYEQYF
cdr3_nt: TGTGCCAGCAGCTTAAAGTTACCGGTCTACGAGCAGTACTTC

v_call: TRBV11-3
j_call: TRBJ2-3
d_call: TRBD1
clone_size: NA
cdr3_aa: CASSLVGTGVTDTQYF
cdr3_nt: TGTGCCAGCAGCTTAGTGGGGACAGGGGTCACAGATACGCAGTATTTT

v_call: TRBV29-1
j_call: TRBJ2-2
d_call: NA
clone_size: NA
cdr3_aa: CSVAYLSNTGELFF
cdr3_nt: TGCAGCGTTGCTTATTTGTCGAACACCGGGGAGCTGTTTTTT

v_call: TRBV9
j_call: TRBJ1-1
d_call: TRBD1
clone_size: NA
cdr3_aa: CASSVITGGSTEAFF
cdr3_nt: TGTGCCAGCAGCGTTATCACAGGGGGATCGACTGAAGCTTTCTTT

v_call: TRBV5-1
j_call: TRBJ2-3
d_call: TRBD2
clone_size: NA
cdr3_aa: CASSVWLAGTDTQYF
cdr3_nt: TGCGCCAGCAGCGTCTGGCTAGCGGGCACAGATACGCAGTATTTT

v_call: TRBV29-1
j_call: TRBJ2-7
d_call: TRBD2
clone_size: NA
cdr3_aa: CSVENERGSYEQYF
cdr3_nt: TGCAGCGTTGAAAATGAGCGGGGTAGCTACGAGCAGTACTTC

v_call: TRBV5-1
j_call: TRBJ1-2
d_call: NA
clone_size: NA
cdr3_aa: CASRSGGGTNYGYTF
cdr3_nt: TGCGCCAGCAGGTCCGGAGGGGGGACTAACTATGGCTACACCTTC

v_call: TRBV5-1
j_call: TRBJ2-1
d_call: NA
clone_size: NA
cdr3_aa: CASSTDSSRIPSDYNEQFF
cdr3_nt: TGCGCCAGCAGCACGGACAGTTCGAGAATCCCATCCGACTACAATGAGCAGTTCTTC

v_call: TRBV11-3
j_call: TRBJ1-1
d_call: NA
clone_size: NA
cdr3_aa: CASSLRGTGTEAFF
cdr3_nt: TGTGCCAGCAGCTTACGGGGAACCGGAACTGAAGCTTTCTTT

v_call: TRBV19
j_call: TRBJ2-3
d_call: TRBD1
clone_size: NA
cdr3_aa: CASSIAGGGTDTQYF
cdr3_nt: TGTGCCAGTAGTATAGCAGGGGGTGGCACAGATACGCAGTATTTT

v_call: TRBV14
j_call: TRBJ2-5
d_call: TRBD1
clone_size: few
cdr3_aa: CASSQVRDRGIETQYF
cdr3_nt: TGTGCCAGCAGCCAAGTCCGGGACAGGGGCATCGAGACCCAGTACTTC

v_call: TRBV19
j_call: TRBJ1-2
d_call: NA
clone_size: few
cdr3_aa: CASSESGVYGYTF
cdr3_nt: TGTGCCAGTAGTGAGTCGGGGGTCTATGGCTACACCTTC

v_call: TRBV7-8
j_call: TRBJ2-1
d_call: TRBD2
clone_size: NA
cdr3_aa: CASSDVPLAGGYNEQFF
cdr3_nt: TGTGCCAGCAGCGATGTGCCCCTAGCGGGAGGGTACAATGAGCAGTTCTTC

v_call: TRBV7-9
j_call: TRBJ2-3
d_call: NA
clone_size: once
cdr3_aa: CASSLPRDLDTQYF
cdr3_nt: TGTGCCAGCAGCTTACCCCGGGATTTGGATACGCAGTATTTT

v_call: TRBV28
j_call: TRBJ2-1
d_call: NA
clone_size: NA
cdr3_aa: CASSLDNEQFF
cdr3_nt: TGTGCCAGCAGTTTAGACAATGAGCAGTTCTTC

v_call: TRBV14
j_call: TRBJ2-7
d_call: NA
clone_size: NA
cdr3_aa: CASSHWSGDEQYF
cdr3_nt: TGTGCCAGCAGCCACTGGTCGGGAGACGAGCAGTACTTC

v_call: TRBV25-1
j_call: TRBJ1-2
d_call: TRBD1
clone_size: NA
cdr3_aa: CASTDDRTGTNLYGYTF
cdr3_nt: TGTGCCAGCACCGACGACAGGACAGGAACTAACCTCTATGGCTACACCTTC

v_call: TRBV28
j_call: TRBJ2-7
d_call: NA
clone_size: NA
cdr3_aa: CASSIREGQYF
cdr3_nt: TGTGCCAGCAGTATCCGCGAGGGGCAGTACTTC

v_call: TRBV5-4
j_call: TRBJ1-2
d_call: NA
clone_size: few
cdr3_aa: CASSLADTGRHGYTF
cdr3_nt: TGTGCCAGCAGCTTGGCGGACACAGGGCGGCATGGCTACACCTTC

v_call: TRBV5-8
j_call: TRBJ1-6
d_call: NA
clone_size: NA
cdr3_aa: CASDPGNSPLHF
cdr3_nt: TGTGCCAGCGATCCTGGGAATTCACCCCTCCACTTT

v_call: TRBV5-4
j_call: TRBJ2-1
d_call: NA
clone_size: NA
cdr3_aa: CASSLNSRSYNEQFF
cdr3_nt: TGTGCCAGCAGCTTGAATTCCAGGTCCTACAATGAGCAGTTCTTC

v_call: TRBV5-1
j_call: TRBJ2-6
d_call: NA
clone_size: NA
cdr3_aa: CASSLEVGSGANVLTF
cdr3_nt: TGCGCCAGCAGCTTGGAGGTGGGGTCTGGGGCCAACGTCCTGACTTTC

v_call: TRBV5-6
j_call: TRBJ1-3
d_call: TRBD1
clone_size: NA
cdr3_aa: CASSFPDRGSFSGNTIYF
cdr3_nt: TGTGCCAGCAGCTTTCCGGACAGGGGGTCCTTCTCTGGAAACACCATATATTTT

v_call: TRBV28
j_call: TRBJ2-7
d_call: TRBD2
clone_size: NA
cdr3_aa: CASSSPRGGSYEQYF
cdr3_nt: TGTGCCAGCAGTTCCCCGCGGGGGGGGTCCTACGAGCAGTACTTC

v_call: TRBV7-6
j_call: TRBJ2-7
d_call: NA
clone_size: NA
cdr3_aa: CASSGTSYEQYF
cdr3_nt: TGTGCCAGCAGCGGGACCTCCTACGAGCAGTACTTC

v_call: TRBV6-5
j_call: TRBJ2-5
d_call: NA
clone_size: NA
cdr3_aa: CASRLLETQYF
cdr3_nt: TGTGCCAGCCGGTTGTTAGAGACCCAGTACTTC

v_call: TRBV30
j_call: TRBJ1-1
d_call: TRBD1
clone_size: once
cdr3_aa: CAWSGGTGAVYTEAFF
cdr3_nt: TGTGCCTGGAGTGGGGGGACAGGGGCGGTTTATACTGAAGCTTTCTTT

v_call: TRBV9
j_call: TRBJ2-1
d_call: NA
clone_size: NA
cdr3_aa: CASSPQLAPSSYNEQFF
cdr3_nt: TGTGCCAGCAGCCCTCAACTAGCTCCGAGCTCCTACAATGAGCAGTTCTTC

v_call: TRBV7-8
j_call: TRBJ2-2
d_call: NA
clone_size: NA
cdr3_aa: CASSLSGLTGELFF
cdr3_nt: TGTGCCAGCAGCCTGTCGGGGCTCACCGGGGAGCTGTTTTTT

v_call: TRBV6-4
j_call: TRBJ1-1
d_call: NA
clone_size: NA
cdr3_aa: CASSVSINTEAFF
cdr3_nt: TGTGCCAGCAGTGTTTCCATAAACACTGAAGCTTTCTTT

v_call: TRBV9
j_call: TRBJ1-3
d_call: NA
clone_size: NA
cdr3_aa: CASSLNPDSGNTIYF
cdr3_nt: TGTGCCAGCAGCTTAAACCCGGACTCTGGAAACACCATATATTTT

v_call: TRBV27
j_call: TRBJ2-2
d_call: TRBD2
clone_size: few
cdr3_aa: CASKLLAGGPAGELFF
cdr3_nt: TGTGCCAGCAAACTCTTAGCGGGAGGTCCCGCCGGGGAGCTGTTTTTT

v_call: TRBV10-3
j_call: TRBJ2-1
d_call: TRBD1
clone_size: NA
cdr3_aa: CAISEDRGGYNEQFF
cdr3_nt: TGTGCCATCAGTGAGGACAGGGGGGGATACAATGAGCAGTTCTTC

v_call: TRBV27
j_call: TRBJ2-2
d_call: NA
clone_size: NA
cdr3_aa: CASSLYPGRSTGELFF
cdr3_nt: TGTGCCAGCAGTTTATATCCAGGGCGGTCCACCGGGGAGCTGTTTTTT

v_call: TRBV11-3
j_call: TRBJ2-5
d_call: NA
clone_size: NA
cdr3_aa: CASSFRLTFQETQYF
cdr3_nt: TGTGCCAGCAGCTTCCGACTAACCTTCCAAGAGACCCAGTACTTC

v_call: TRBV9
j_call: TRBJ1-3
d_call: NA
clone_size: NA
cdr3_aa: CASSVDTDSGNTIYF
cdr3_nt: TGTGCCAGCAGCGTAGATACAGACTCTGGAAACACCATATATTTT

v_call: TRBV27
j_call: TRBJ1-5
d_call: TRBD1
clone_size: NA
cdr3_aa: CASSLRLETGARQPQHF
cdr3_nt: TGTGCCAGCAGTTTACGGTTGGAGACAGGGGCGCGGCAGCCCCAGCATTTT

v_call: TRBV28
j_call: TRBJ1-4
d_call: NA
clone_size: NA
cdr3_aa: CASSSSMGGTGKLFF
cdr3_nt: TGTGCCAGCAGTTCATCGATGGGGGGAACGGGAAAACTGTTTTTT

v_call: TRBV9
j_call: TRBJ1-1
d_call: NA
clone_size: few
cdr3_aa: CASSVDGGTEAFF
cdr3_nt: TGTGCCAGCAGCGTAGATGGGGGCACTGAAGCTTTCTTT

v_call: TRBV10-2
j_call: TRBJ1-4
d_call: NA
clone_size: NA
cdr3_aa: CAMPNDRTNEKLFF
cdr3_nt: TGCGCCATGCCTAACGACAGGACTAATGAAAAACTGTTTTTT

v_call: TRBV29-1
j_call: TRBJ2-1
d_call: NA
clone_size: NA
cdr3_aa: CSVVDSWGDDEQFF
cdr3_nt: TGCAGCGTTGTGGACAGTTGGGGGGACGATGAGCAGTTCTTC

v_call: TRBV11-3
j_call: TRBJ1-1
d_call: NA
clone_size: NA
cdr3_aa: CASSSQGAGYTEAFF
cdr3_nt: TGTGCCAGCAGCTCCCAAGGGGCCGGCTACACTGAAGCTTTCTTT